This record looks at one TCR beta chain sequence and its context. The antigen remains unidentified. The PCR used 60 Vbeta and 13 Jbeta primers. TCRdb keeps only in-frame clones here, not all; method: immunoSEQ multiplex PCR. The data show over 70,000 clones, roughly 78% seen once. This sample is part of a study of cytomegalovirus exposure and HLA in healthy donors. In the study overall: Across under 450 genotyped donors, just over 80% landed in the Caucasian-associated ancestry cluster.

Study results and caveats: It was reported that the classifier diagnosed cytomegalovirus status with high specificity and sensitivity in both the original and validation cohorts. In an earlier analysis, productive rearrangement rates for most beta V segments clustered near 87% or 30%.

This CDR3 comprises 15 residues. The V gene's germline CDR1 is SGHRS and CDR2 YFSETQ. V was clipped by 4 bases and J by 2 bases; unmatched bases: 5. This TCR derives from a male donor in good health and CMV-seropositive. Input material: PBMCs. The chain couples TRBV5-1 to TRBJ2-2, with 7 bases fitting TRBD1. The DNA of the CDR3 is TGCGCCAGCAGCCCCAGGACAGGTAACACCGGGGAGCTGTTTTTT. Its translation: CASSPRTGNTGELFF.